What follows are 11 T cell receptor beta chains derived from one specimen sequenced in a study of response to subunit inactivated influenza vaccine. TCRdb re-derived calls from the RT-PCR reads in MiXCR, one entry per CDR3 protein. This sample has about 500,000 distinct CDR3 sequences; around 7.9% occur once, and the top ten carry 13%. Specimen: PBMCs from blood, collected approximately 25 months after vaccination. The receptors derive from a man aged 45 to 75 who received an inactivated influenza vaccine.

This clonotype was seen ten or more times. The chain is built from TRBV9 and TRBJ2-1; tentative D call: TRBD1 (6 bases). This CDR3 comprises 13 residues. V lost 2 bases, J lost 9 bases, and 12 bases lay in between. CDR1 SGDLS and CDR2 YYNGEE come from the germline V gene. For the CDR3, the DNA is TGTGCCAGCAGCGTGGGTCAGGGGCTTGAGCAGTTCTTC. It encodes CASSVGQGLEQFF.

A remark on this clonotype: Just one base apart from a much larger clone, this may be a read error. This chain connects TRBV3-1 to TRBJ2-4; 14 bases line up with TRBD2. The CDR3 covers 15 residues. Germline CDR1 and CDR2: LGHDT and YNNKEL (reference sequence). DNA of the CDR3: TGTGCCTGCAGCCAAGTGTTCGGACTAGCGGGGGGAAAGTACTTC. It encodes CACSQVFGLAGGKYF.

The chain uses TRBV6-5 and TRBJ2-5, with D perhaps TRBD1 or TRBD2 (5 bases each). This CDR3 region has 14 residues. The V end was cut by 3 bases, the J end by 1 base, with 9 bases between. Germline-derived CDR1 and CDR2 are MNHEY and SVGAGI. CDR3 residues: CASSYNGGQETQYF. For the CDR3, the DNA is TGTGCCAGCAGTTATAATGGGGGCCAAGAGACCCAGTACTTC.

This clonotype was detected ten times or more. V gene TRBV10-3 combines with J gene TRBJ2-3, with TRBD1 matching over 7 bases. The CDR3 spans 14 residues. Germline lookup yields CDR1 ENHRY and CDR2 SYGVKD. The V segment lost 10 bases and the J segment 4 bases; nucleotides outside the gene matches: 11. CDR3 sequence: CATRDSTVADTQYF. CDR3 nucleotide sequence: TGTGCCACAAGGGACAGCACAGTTGCAGATACGCAGTATTTT.

This sequence joins TRBV24-1 and TRBJ2-3, with 9 bases aligning to TRBD2. V lost 7 bases to trimming and J lost 0 bases; unmatched junction nucleotides: 7. Germline V gene lookup returns CDR1 KGHDR and CDR2 SFDVKD. This CDR3 spans 16 amino acids. The CDR3 protein is CATRTTGTSSTDTQYF. The DNA for the CDR3 is TGTGCCACCAGAACTACCGGGACTAGCAGCACAGATACGCAGTATTTT.

The chain is built from TRBV3-1 and TRBJ2-1; 7 nucleotides agree with TRBD1. Losses at the gene ends were 0 bases for V and 10 bases for J; bases not matched to a gene: 6. The CDR3 covers 14 residues. CDR1 and CDR2 (germline): LGHDT, YNNKEL (reference sequence). The CDR3 here is CASSQETGRTEQFF. DNA for the CDR3: TGTGCCAGCAGCCAAGAGACAGGGCGAACCGAGCAGTTCTTC.

This clonotype was detected a few times. The J gene is TRBJ2-5, the V gene TRBV5-6, with 7 bases matching TRBD2. The germline V gene has CDR1 SGHDT and CDR2 YYEEEE. Losses at the gene ends were 4 bases for V and 1 base for J; bases not matched to a gene: 10. This CDR3 contains 16 residues. For the CDR3, the DNA is TGTGCCAGCAGCCCGAGGCGGGGGAATGTCCAAGAGACCCAGTACTTC. Translated, it gives CASSPRRGNVQETQYF.

This clonotype was picked up many times. V gene TRBV29-1 combines with J gene TRBJ2-2; TRBD1 matches at 8 bases. V was pared by 6 bases and J by 1 base, with 7 bases of the junction left unmatched. Germline V gene sequence: CDR1 SQVTM, CDR2 ANQGSEA. This CDR3 contains 15 residues. The CDR3 sequence is CSVPRTGMNTGELFF. For the CDR3, the DNA is TGCAGCGTGCCTCGGACAGGGATGAACACCGGGGAGCTGTTTTTT.

This clonotype was seen many times. The chain has TRBV12-3 or TRBV12-4 and TRBJ1-5, with TRBD1 as a possible D gene (5 bases). This CDR3 has 13 amino acids. Trimming removed 7 bases at V and 2 bases at J, with 9 bases between. This CDR3 reads CASTRDGNQPQHF. CDR3 DNA sequence: TGTGCCAGCACCAGGGACGGCAATCAGCCCCAGCATTTT.

This clonotype has only a few counts. This sequence joins TRBV3-1 and TRBJ1-2, with D perhaps matching TRBD1 (5 bases). Germline CDR1 is LGHDT and CDR2 is YNNKEL (reference sequence). V was trimmed by 0 bases and J by 8 bases, leaving 19 bases between them. This CDR3 contains 16 residues. In nucleotides, the CDR3 is TGTGCCAGCAGCCAAGATGTCATACGGGGCTCTGACGGCTACACCTTC. Residues: CASSQDVIRGSDGYTF.

The chain recombines TRBV12-3 or TRBV12-4 with TRBJ1-2; the D gene is possibly TRBD1 (5 bases). Trimming took 5 bases from V and 1 from J, leaving 11 bases between them. CDR3 size: 14 residues. For the CDR3, the DNA is TGTGCCAGCAGTCTCACGACAGATAACTATGGCTACACCTTC. The encoded protein is CASSLTTDNYGYTF.